This T cell receptor (beta chain) was sequenced for a study of beta chain features in type 1 diabetes. Expressed TCRB transcripts were sequenced after all isolated RNA was converted to cDNA. Measured with immunoSEQ multiplex PCR; TCRdb has only the in-frame clones, and not every one. The sample comprises fewer than 900,000 clones, under 20% of which are singletons, and 0.023% rests with the top ten. CDR1 LNHDA and CDR2 SQIVND come from the germline V gene (reference sequence). The CDR3 is 14 amino acids. V lost 8 bases and J lost 1; bases outside the gene matches: 1. This clone has just a few counts. Other nucleotide sequences in the sample specify the same CDR3.

Sequenced material: naive CD4+ T cells from blood. The clonotype originates from a woman younger than 30 in good health. V is TRBV19 and J is TRBJ2-2; 10 positions match TRBD2. In nucleotides, the CDR3 is TGTGCCAGTCGGACTAGCGGGAACACCGGGGAGCTGTTTTTT. Translation gives CASRTSGNTGELFF.